This T cell receptor (beta chain) was obtained from a study of T cells expressing NK-cell markers. Study as a whole: Sorted CD3+CD56-NKG2C+, CD3+CD56+NKG2C+ and CD3+CD56+NKG2C- T cells supplied the TCR beta repertoires.

5'RACE template switching with UMIs produced the TCR beta cDNA. No DNA is given; TCRdb re-called the 5' RACE reads and lists each CDR3 protein once. The sample data list 550,000 to 600,000 distinct CDR3 sequences. The CDR3 consists of 16 residues. CDR1 is MGHDK, CDR2 SYGVNS, per germline. The receptor was isolated from a man aged 18 to 30 in good health. The sequencing input was blood T cells: a sorted CD56 or NKG2C T cell subset, CD4+ or CD8+ T cells, or bulk PBMC T cells (not recorded which). The chain is built from TRBV25-1 and TRBJ2-2; as DNA is missing, the TRBD1 call by TCRdb cannot be tested. The CDR3 spells CASGTSGEMYTGELFF.